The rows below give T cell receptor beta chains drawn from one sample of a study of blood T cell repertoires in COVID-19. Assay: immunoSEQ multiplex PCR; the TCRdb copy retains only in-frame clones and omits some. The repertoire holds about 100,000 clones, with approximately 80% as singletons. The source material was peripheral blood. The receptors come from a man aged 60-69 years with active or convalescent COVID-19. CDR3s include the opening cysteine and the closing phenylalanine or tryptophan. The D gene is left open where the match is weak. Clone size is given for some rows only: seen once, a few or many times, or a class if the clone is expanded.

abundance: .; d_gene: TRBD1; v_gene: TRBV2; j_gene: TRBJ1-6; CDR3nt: TGTGCCAGCGTTCCCAACAGGGGAAGTAATTCACCCCTCCACTTT; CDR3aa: CASVPNRGSNSPLHF
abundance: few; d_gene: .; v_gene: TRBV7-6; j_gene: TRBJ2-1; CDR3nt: TGTGCCAGCAGCTTATTGACGGGATTCTACAATGAGCAGTTCTTC; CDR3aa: CASSLLTGFYNEQFF
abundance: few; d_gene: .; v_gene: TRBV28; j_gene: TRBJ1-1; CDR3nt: TGTGCCAGCACCCTTTCCGGGGGGCATGCGGAAGCTTTCTTT; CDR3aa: CASTLSGGHAEAFF
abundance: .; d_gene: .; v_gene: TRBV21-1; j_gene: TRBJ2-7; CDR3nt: TGTGCCAGCAGCTCGGCCAGGGGCCCTTTCTCCTACGAGCAGTACTTC; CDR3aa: CASSSARGPFSYEQYF
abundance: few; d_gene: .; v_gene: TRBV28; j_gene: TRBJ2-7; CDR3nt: TGTGCCAGCATGGGCCGGCCGGTCTACGAGCAGTACTTC; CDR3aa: CASMGRPVYEQYF
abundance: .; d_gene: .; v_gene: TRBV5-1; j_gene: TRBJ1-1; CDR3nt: TGCGCCAGCAGCTTTAGGCAGGGAAGGAACACTGAAGCTTTCTTT; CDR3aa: CASSFRQGRNTEAFF
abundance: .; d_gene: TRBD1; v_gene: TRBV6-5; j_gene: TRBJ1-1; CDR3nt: TGTGCCAGCAGTCAGACCGGGACAGGGGGCACTGAAGCTTTCTTT; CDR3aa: CASSQTGTGGTEAFF
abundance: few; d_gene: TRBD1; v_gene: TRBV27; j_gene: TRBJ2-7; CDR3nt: TGTGCCAGGACCCCCGGGACAGCGGATTACGAGCAGTACTTC; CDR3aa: CARTPGTADYEQYF
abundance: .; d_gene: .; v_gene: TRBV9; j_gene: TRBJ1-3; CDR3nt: TGTGCCAGCAGCGTTACATCTAGGAGCTCTGGAAACACCATATATTTT; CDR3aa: CASSVTSRSSGNTIYF
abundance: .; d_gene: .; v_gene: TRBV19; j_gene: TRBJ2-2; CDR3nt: TGTGCCAGTACCTTAGGGGGATGGACCGGGGAGCTGTTTTTT; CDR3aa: CASTLGGWTGELFF
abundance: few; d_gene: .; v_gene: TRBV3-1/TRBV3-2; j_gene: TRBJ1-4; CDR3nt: TGTGCCAGCAGCGCCAACCAGGGTGAAAAACTGTTTTTT; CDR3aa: CASSANQGEKLFF
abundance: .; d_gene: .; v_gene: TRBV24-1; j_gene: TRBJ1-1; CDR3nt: TGTGCCACCAGGGGGGGAGGTGGCCGGAACACTGAAGCTTTCTTT; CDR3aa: CATRGGGGRNTEAFF
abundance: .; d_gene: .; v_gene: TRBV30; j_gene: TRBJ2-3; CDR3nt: TGTGCCTGGGGGCGCGATATGTCGCAGTATTTT; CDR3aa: CAWGRDMSQYF
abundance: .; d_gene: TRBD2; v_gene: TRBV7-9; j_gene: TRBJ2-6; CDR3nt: TGTGCCAGCAGCTCGGGGGGAGCTGGGGCCAACGTCCTGACTTTC; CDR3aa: CASSSGGAGANVLTF
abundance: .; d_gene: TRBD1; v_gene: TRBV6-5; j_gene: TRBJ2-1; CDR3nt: TGTGCCAGCAGTTACATCGCAGGGGGTGAGCAGTTCTTC; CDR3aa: CASSYIAGGEQFF
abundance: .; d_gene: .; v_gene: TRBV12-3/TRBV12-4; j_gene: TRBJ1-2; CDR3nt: TGTGCCAGCAGCCCTGGACCGCCTAGCTGGTACACCTTC; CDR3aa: CASSPGPPSWYTF
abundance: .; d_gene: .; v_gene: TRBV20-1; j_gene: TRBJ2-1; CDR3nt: TGCGGGGGGAGCGGAAACGAGCAGTTCTTC; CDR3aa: CGGSGNEQFF
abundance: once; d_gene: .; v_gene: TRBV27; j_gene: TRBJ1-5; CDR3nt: TGTGCCAGCAGTGCACGACTGGGGCCCGATCAGCCCCAGCATTTT; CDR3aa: CASSARLGPDQPQHF
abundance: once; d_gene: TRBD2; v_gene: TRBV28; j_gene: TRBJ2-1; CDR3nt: TGTGCCAGCAGTTTTGGGGGGGAAAGCGAGCAGTTCTTC; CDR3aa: CASSFGGESEQFF
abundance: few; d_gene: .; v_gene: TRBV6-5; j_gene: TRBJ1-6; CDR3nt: TGTGCCAGCAGGCGGACAGATTCTAATTCACCCCTCCACTTT; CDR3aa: CASRRTDSNSPLHF
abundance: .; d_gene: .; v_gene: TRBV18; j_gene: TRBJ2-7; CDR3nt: TGTGCCAGCTCACTCAGCAGGGACGAGCAGTACTTC; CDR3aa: CASSLSRDEQYF
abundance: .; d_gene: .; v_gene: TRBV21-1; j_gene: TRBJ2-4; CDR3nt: TGTGCCAGCAGCAAAGAATTGAGGGCTACCTTAGCCAAAAACATTCAGTACTTC; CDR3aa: CASSKELRATLAKNIQYF
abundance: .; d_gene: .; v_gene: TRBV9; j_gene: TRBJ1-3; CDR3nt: TGTGCCAGCAGCGTACAGGGTGCGTATGGAAACACCATATATTTT; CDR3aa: CASSVQGAYGNTIYF
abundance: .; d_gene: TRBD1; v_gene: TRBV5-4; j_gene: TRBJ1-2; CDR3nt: TGTGCCAGCAGGGACCCTAGGACAGGAGCTAACTATGGCTACACCTTC; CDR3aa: CASRDPRTGANYGYTF
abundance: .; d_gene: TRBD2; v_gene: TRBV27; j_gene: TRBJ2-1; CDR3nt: TGTGCCAGCAGTCCCAGGGAGGTTAGCGGGGCCTACAATGAGCAGTTCTTC; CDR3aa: CASSPREVSGAYNEQFF
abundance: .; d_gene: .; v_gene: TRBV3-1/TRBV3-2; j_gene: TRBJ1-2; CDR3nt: TGTGCCAGCAGCCAAGGAGTGGAGGGCTACACCTTC; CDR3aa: CASSQGVEGYTF
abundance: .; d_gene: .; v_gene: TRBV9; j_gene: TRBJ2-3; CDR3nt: TGTGCCAGCAGCGTAGCGGCGGGAATGGCAGATACGCAGTATTTT; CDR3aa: CASSVAAGMADTQYF
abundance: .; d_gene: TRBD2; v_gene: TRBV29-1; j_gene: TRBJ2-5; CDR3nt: TGCAGCGTTGTTCGGCTAGCGGGAGCCGAATACTACCAAGAGACCCAGTACTTC; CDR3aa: CSVVRLAGAEYYQETQYF
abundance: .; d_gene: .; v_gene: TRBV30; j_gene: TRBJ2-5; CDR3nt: TGTGCCTGGACAGCGTTAAGACCTGGAGAGACCCAGTACTTC; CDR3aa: CAWTALRPGETQYF
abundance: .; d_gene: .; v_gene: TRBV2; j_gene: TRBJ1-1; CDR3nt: TGTGCCAGCAGTGCGCAGGGTGGAGCTTTCTTT; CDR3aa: CASSAQGGAFF
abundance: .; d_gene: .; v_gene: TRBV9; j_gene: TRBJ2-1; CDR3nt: TGTGCCAGCAGCTCGCACATAGGGGATGAGCAGTTCTTC; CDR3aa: CASSSHIGDEQFF
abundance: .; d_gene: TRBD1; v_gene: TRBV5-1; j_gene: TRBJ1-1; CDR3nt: TGCGCCAGCAGCTTGGGGGACAGGGGGCGAGCTTTCTTT; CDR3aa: CASSLGDRGRAFF
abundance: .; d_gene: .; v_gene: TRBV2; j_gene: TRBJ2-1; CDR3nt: TGTGCCAGCAGTACCCAGGGGATAGTTAGGGATGAGCAGTTCTTC; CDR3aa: CASSTQGIVRDEQFF
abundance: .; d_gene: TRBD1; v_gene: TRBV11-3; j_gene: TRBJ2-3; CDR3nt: TGTGCCAGCAGCTTAGACGGGACAGGCACAGATACGCAGTATTTT; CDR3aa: CASSLDGTGTDTQYF
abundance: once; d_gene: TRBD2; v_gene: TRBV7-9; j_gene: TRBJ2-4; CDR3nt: TGTGCCAGCAGCTTAGTCGGTGCGGGAGGGGCCAAAAACATTCAGTACTTC; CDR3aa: CASSLVGAGGAKNIQYF
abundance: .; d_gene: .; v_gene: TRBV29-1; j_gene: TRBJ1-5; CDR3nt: TGCAGCGTAGGACAGAGCAATCAGCCCCAGCATTTT; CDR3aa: CSVGQSNQPQHF
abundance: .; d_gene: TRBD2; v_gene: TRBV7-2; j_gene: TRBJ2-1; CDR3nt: TGTGCCAGCAGCCCCGTGCTAGCGGGAGGGTCAGGTTGGTTCTTC; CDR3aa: CASSPVLAGGSGWFF
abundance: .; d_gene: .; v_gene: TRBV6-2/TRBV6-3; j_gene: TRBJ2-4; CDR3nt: TGTGCCAGCAGTTACTCGTTTGACAGCTCTGACATTCAGTACTTC; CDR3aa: CASSYSFDSSDIQYF
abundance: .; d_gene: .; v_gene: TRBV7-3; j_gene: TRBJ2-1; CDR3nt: TGTGCCAGCAGCTTAACGGCGGGGGAGCAGTTCTTC; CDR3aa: CASSLTAGEQFF
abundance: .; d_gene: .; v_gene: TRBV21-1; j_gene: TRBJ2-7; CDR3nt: TGTGCCAGCAGCAAAAAAGCGGCCGTCCTCTCCTACGAGCAGTACTTC; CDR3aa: CASSKKAAVLSYEQYF
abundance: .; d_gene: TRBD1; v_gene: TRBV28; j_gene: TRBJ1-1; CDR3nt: TGTGCCAGCACCCTTACAGGGGGCGAAACTGAAGCTTTCTTT; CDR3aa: CASTLTGGETEAFF
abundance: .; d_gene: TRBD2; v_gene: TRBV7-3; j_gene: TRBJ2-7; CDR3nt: TGTGCCAGCAGCTTATCTGGACTAGCTGGCGAGCAGTACTTC; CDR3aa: CASSLSGLAGEQYF
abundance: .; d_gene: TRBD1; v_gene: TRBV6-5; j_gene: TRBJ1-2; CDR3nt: TGTGCCAGCAGGGGGACAGAGAACTATGGCTACACCTTC; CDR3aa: CASRGTENYGYTF
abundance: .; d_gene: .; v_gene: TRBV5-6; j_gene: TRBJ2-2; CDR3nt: TGTGCCAGCAGCTTGGAGTTCGGGACAAAAAGTACCGGGGAGCTGTTTTTT; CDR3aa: CASSLEFGTKSTGELFF
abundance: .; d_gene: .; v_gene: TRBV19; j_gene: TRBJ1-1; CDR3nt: TGTGCCAGTAGTATAGATCAGGGCAACACTGAAGCTTTCTTT; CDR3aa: CASSIDQGNTEAFF